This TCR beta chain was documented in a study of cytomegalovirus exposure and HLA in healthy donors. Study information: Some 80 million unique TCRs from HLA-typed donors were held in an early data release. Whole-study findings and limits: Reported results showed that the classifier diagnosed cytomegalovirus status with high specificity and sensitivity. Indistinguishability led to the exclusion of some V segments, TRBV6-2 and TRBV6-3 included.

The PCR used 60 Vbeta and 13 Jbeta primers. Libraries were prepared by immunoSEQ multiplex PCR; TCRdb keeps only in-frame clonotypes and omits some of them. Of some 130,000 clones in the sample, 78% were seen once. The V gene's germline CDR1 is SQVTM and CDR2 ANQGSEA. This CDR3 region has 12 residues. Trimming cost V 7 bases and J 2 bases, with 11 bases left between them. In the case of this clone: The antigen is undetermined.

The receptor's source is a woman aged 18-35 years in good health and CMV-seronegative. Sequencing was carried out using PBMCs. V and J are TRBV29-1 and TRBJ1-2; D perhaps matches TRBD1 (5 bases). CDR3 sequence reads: CSDRSGNYGYTF. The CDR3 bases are TGCAGCGACCGCTCAGGGAACTATGGCTACACCTTC.